This TCR beta chain was identified during a study of memory CD4+ T cells and cytomegalovirus serostatus. Regarding this clone: Antigen: not known.

Profiling relied on immunoSEQ multiplex PCR, and the TCRdb table lists in-frame clones only, not all of them. There are 85,000 to 100,000 clones in the sample; 80% occur only once, and around 3.6% lies in the top ten. Findings and caveats of the study: Each of approximately 73 CMV-associated TCRbeta sequences occurred in one to five individuals. Median bootstrapped AUC for CMV status was around 0.95 originally, approximately 0.91 US-trained.

The sort gate was single viable CD3+CD4+CD8-CD45RO+ cells for memory CD4+ T cells. This clonotype originated in an adult in good health and CMV-seropositive. Input material: memory CD4+ T cells from blood.

The CDR3 is CASKRLAGVNEQFF. In nucleotides, the CDR3 is TGTGCCAGCAAACGACTAGCGGGAGTCAATGAGCAGTTCTTC. The gene calls are TRBV6-1 and TRBJ2-1, with TRBD2 matching over 12 bases. This CDR3 is built from 14 residues. V dropped 7 bases and J dropped 6; count of bases not matched to a gene: 4. Germline V lookup: CDR1 MNHNS, CDR2 SASEGT.